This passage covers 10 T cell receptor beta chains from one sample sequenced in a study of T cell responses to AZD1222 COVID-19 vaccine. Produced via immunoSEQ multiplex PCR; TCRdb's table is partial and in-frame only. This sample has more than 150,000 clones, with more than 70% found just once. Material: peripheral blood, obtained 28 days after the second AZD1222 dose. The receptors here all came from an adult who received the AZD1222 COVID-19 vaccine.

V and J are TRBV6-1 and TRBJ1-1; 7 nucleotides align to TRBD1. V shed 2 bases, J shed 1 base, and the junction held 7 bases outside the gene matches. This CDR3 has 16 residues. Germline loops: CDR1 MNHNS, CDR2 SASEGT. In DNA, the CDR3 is TGTGCCAGCAGTGAATGGCAGGGGGTAGGGAACACTGAAGCTTTCTTT. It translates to CASSEWQGVGNTEAFF.

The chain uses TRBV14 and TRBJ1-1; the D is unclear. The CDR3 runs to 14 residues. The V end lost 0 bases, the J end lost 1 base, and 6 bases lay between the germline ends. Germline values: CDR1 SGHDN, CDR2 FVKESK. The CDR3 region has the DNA TGTGCCAGCAGCCAAGATCTTGGGAACACTGAAGCTTTCTTT. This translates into CASSQDLGNTEAFF.

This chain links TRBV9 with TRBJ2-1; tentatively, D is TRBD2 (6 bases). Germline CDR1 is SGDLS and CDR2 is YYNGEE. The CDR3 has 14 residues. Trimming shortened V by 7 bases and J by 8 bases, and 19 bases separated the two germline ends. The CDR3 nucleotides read TGTGCCAGCGGTTTAGTCGGGAGTGGCGATGAGCAGTTCTTC. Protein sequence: CASGLVGSGDEQFF.

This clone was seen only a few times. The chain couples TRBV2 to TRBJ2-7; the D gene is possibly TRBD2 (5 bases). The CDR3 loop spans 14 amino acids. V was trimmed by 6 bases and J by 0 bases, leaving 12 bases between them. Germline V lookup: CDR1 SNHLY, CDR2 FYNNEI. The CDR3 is CASRAEPISYEQYF. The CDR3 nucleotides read TGTGCCAGCAGAGCGGAGCCAATCTCCTACGAGCAGTACTTC.

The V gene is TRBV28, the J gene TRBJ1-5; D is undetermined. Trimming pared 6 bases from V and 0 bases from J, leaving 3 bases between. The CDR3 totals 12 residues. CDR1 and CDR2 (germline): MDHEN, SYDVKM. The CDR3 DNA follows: TGTGCCAGCAGGGATAGCAATCAGCCCCAGCATTTT. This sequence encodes CASRDSNQPQHF.

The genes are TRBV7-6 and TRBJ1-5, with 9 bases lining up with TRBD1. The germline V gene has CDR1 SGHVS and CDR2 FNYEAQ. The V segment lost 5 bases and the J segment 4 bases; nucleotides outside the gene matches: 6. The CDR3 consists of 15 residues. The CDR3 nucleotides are TGTGCCAGCAGCCCGGGACAGGGACTAAATCAGCCCCAGCATTTT. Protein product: CASSPGQGLNQPQHF. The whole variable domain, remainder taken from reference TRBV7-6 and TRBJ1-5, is GAGVSQSPRYKVTKRGQDVALRCDPISGHVSLYWYRQALGQGPEFLTYFNYEAQQDKSGLPNDRFSAERPEGSISTLTIQRTEQRDSAMYRCASSPGQGLNQPQHFGDGTRLSIL.

CDR3 sequence: CASARPATYEQYF. The CDR3 DNA reads TGTGCCAGCGCCCGGCCGGCAACCTACGAGCAGTACTTC. The chain links TRBV7-2 to TRBJ2-7; D ambiguous. The length of the CDR3 is 13 residues. Germline V gene lookup returns CDR1 SGHTA and CDR2 FQGNSA. V was cut by 8 bases and J by 2 bases, with 13 bases left in between. Full variable domain (rest looked up from reference TRBV7-2 and TRBJ2-7): GAGVSQSPSNKVTEKGKDVELRCDPISGHTALYWYRQSLGQGLEFLIYFQGNSAPDKSGLPSDRFSAERTGGSVSTLTIQRTQQEDSAVYLCASARPATYEQYFGPGTRLTVT.

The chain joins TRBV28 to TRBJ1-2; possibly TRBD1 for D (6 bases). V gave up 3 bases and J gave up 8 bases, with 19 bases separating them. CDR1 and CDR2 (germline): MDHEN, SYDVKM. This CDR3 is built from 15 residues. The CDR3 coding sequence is TGTGCCAGCAGTTTTTCAGACAGGTATCTGGTGGGCTACACCTTC. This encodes CASSFSDRYLVGYTF.

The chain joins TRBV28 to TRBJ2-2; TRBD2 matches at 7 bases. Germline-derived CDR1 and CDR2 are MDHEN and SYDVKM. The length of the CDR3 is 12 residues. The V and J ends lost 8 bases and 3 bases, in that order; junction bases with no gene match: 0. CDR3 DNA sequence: TGTGCCAGCCGGGGGGACACCGGGGAGCTGTTTTTT. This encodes CASRGDTGELFF.

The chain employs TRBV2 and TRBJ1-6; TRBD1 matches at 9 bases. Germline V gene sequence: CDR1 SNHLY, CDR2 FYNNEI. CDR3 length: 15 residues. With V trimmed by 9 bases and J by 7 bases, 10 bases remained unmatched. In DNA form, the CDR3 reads TGTGCCAGGAGCTCCGGGACAGGGCCCAATTCACCCCTCCACTTT. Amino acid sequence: CARSSGTGPNSPLHF.